Listed below are T cell receptor beta chains from one sample, sequenced in a study of blood T cell repertoires in COVID-19. TCRdb's table, derived via immunoSEQ multiplex PCR, lists solely in-frame clones and lacks some. The data show some 180,000 clones, with roughly 80% seen just once and about 13% held by the top ten. Input material: peripheral blood. Receptors were obtained from a man aged 45-60 years who had recovered from COVID-19. CDR3s include the opening cysteine and the closing phenylalanine or tryptophan. The D gene is left open where the match is weak. Only part of the rows carry a size: once, few, many, or a class if the clone is expanded.

d_gene,abundance,j_gene,v_gene,CDR3nt,CDR3aa
NA,NA,TRBJ1-1,TRBV9,TGTGCCAGCAGCGTGAGGCCCCACCCGAGCAACACTGAAGCTTTCTTT,CASSVRPHPSNTEAFF
TRBD1,few,TRBJ1-1,TRBV5-4,TGTGCCAGCAGCTGGGATCCACAGGGGATGAACACTGAAGCTTTCTTT,CASSWDPQGMNTEAFF
TRBD2,NA,TRBJ2-3,TRBV27,TGTGCCAGCAGTGAAGCGGGACTAGGCCCAGATACGCAGTATTTT,CASSEAGLGPDTQYF
TRBD2,few,TRBJ2-1,TRBV24-1,TGTGCCACCAGTGACCGAGCGGGAGCGTTCTGGACTGAGCAGTTCTTC,CATSDRAGAFWTEQFF
TRBD1,few,TRBJ1-1,TRBV7-9,TGTGCCAGCAGCTTAGCAGGACAGGGGAGAAACACTGAAGCTTTCTTT,CASSLAGQGRNTEAFF
NA,NA,TRBJ1-6,TRBV6-5,TGTGCCAGCAGTTACTCGGTCGGTGCTAGCTCACCCCTCCACTTT,CASSYSVGASSPLHF
NA,NA,TRBJ2-3,TRBV3-1/TRBV3-2,TGTGCCAGCAGCCAAGGTGATGGGGGGACGCAGTATTTT,CASSQGDGGTQYF
NA,few,TRBJ1-3,TRBV6-1,TGTGCCAGCAGTGAAGCACCTTACCACGGTGGAAACACCATATATTTT,CASSEAPYHGGNTIYF
TRBD1,many,TRBJ2-7,TRBV5-1,TGCGCCAGCAGCTTGGAGCCACAGGGGTCCTACGAGCAGTACTTC,CASSLEPQGSYEQYF
TRBD2,once,TRBJ2-3,TRBV4-1,TGCGCCAGCAGCCAAAAGACTAGCGGCTACACAGATACGCAGTATTTT,CASSQKTSGYTDTQYF
TRBD1,few,TRBJ1-1,TRBV5-4,TGTGCCAGCAGCTTCCCCGGGACAGGGATCCGGAACACTGAAGCTTTCTTT,CASSFPGTGIRNTEAFF
TRBD2,NA,TRBJ2-1,TRBV24-1,TGTGCCACCAGTGATTCGGCAGGGAGGGACAATGAGCAGTTCTTC,CATSDSAGRDNEQFF
NA,NA,TRBJ1-1,TRBV5-8,TGTGCCAGCAGCTTGGCGAACCGAGTGAACACTGAAGCTTTCTTT,CASSLANRVNTEAFF
NA,once,TRBJ1-4,TRBV5-1,TGCGCCAGCAGCTCGGTCGTAACTACACGAGCAACTAATGAAAAACTGTTTTTT,CASSSVVTTRATNEKLFF
TRBD2,few,TRBJ2-1,TRBV19,TGTGCCAGCCGTAGAGGACTAGCGGTGTACAATGAGCAGTTCTTC,CASRRGLAVYNEQFF
TRBD2,few,TRBJ2-7,TRBV7-8,TGTGCCAGCAGCTTGACCGGGACTAGCGTCTACGAGCAGTACTTC,CASSLTGTSVYEQYF
TRBD1,few,TRBJ1-2,TRBV25-1,TGTGCCAGCAGTGATTGGACGAGACAGGGCATCTATGGCTACACCTTC,CASSDWTRQGIYGYTF
TRBD1,many,TRBJ1-5,TRBV5-8,TGTGCCAGCAGCTTTAGGGGGCTGGACCCCAATCAGCCCCAGCATTTT,CASSFRGLDPNQPQHF
NA,NA,TRBJ2-7,TRBV12-5,TGTGCTAGTGGTTTGAACAGGGACGTCTACGAGCAGTACTTC,CASGLNRDVYEQYF
NA,NA,TRBJ2-1,TRBV7-2,TGTGCCAGCAGCCTAACTAGATTGGGCAATGAGCAGTTCTTC,CASSLTRLGNEQFF
TRBD2,NA,TRBJ2-1,TRBV27,TGTGCCAGCAGTTCAGCGGGAGTGATCTCCTACAATGAGCAGTTCTTC,CASSSAGVISYNEQFF
NA,NA,TRBJ2-1,TRBV21-1,TGTGCCACCTATGACACCCAGGGGAACAATGAGCAGTTCTTC,CATYDTQGNNEQFF
NA,NA,TRBJ2-5,TRBV6-1,TGTGCCAGCAGTGATCCGACGGAGTTATCTGAGACCCAGTACTTC,CASSDPTELSETQYF
NA,NA,TRBJ1-6,TRBV7-2,TGTGCCAGCAGCGTAAAAACAGGGTATGATTCACCCCTCCACTTT,CASSVKTGYDSPLHF
TRBD2,many,TRBJ2-3,TRBV4-2,TGTGCCAGCAGCCAAGAAGGGCGGGAGGGCTCAGATACGCAGTATTTT,CASSQEGREGSDTQYF
NA,once,TRBJ1-1,TRBV2,TGTGCCAGCAGAGAGACAGTTATGAACACTGAAGCTTTCTTT,CASRETVMNTEAFF
TRBD2,once,TRBJ2-5,TRBV7-9,TGTGCCAGCAGCATATCTCGAGGAAGCGGGAGATTTGAAGAGACCCAGTACTTC,CASSISRGSGRFEETQYF
NA,NA,TRBJ1-1,TRBV5-1,TGCGCCAGCAGCTTGACAATGAACACTGAAGCTTTCTTT,CASSLTMNTEAFF
TRBD1,few,TRBJ1-6,TRBV18,TGTGCCAGCTCAGGACAGGACTCCTATAATTCACCCCTCCACTTT,CASSGQDSYNSPLHF
NA,NA,TRBJ2-3,TRBV20-1,TGCAGTGCTAGTTTTCAGGGGAAAAATACGCAGTATTTT,CSASFQGKNTQYF
TRBD2,NA,TRBJ2-1,TRBV28,TGTGCCAGCAGTTTGGGGCGGGGGGAGACCGTTTCATATGAGCAGTTCTTC,CASSLGRGETVSYEQFF
NA,NA,TRBJ1-4,TRBV11-2,TGTGCCAGCAGCTTAATCAGCGGCGATGAAAAACTGTTTTTT,CASSLISGDEKLFF
NA,once,TRBJ1-2,TRBV5-6,TGTGCCAGCAGCTTAAGTGCAGGGCACGGCTACACCTTC,CASSLSAGHGYTF
TRBD2,NA,TRBJ2-1,TRBV12-3/TRBV12-4,TGTGCCAGCAGTATGCTAGCGGGCGAGCAGTTCTTC,CASSMLAGEQFF
NA,NA,TRBJ1-5,TRBV4-3,TGCGCCAGCAGCCTTGGCAGGCCGAATCAGCCCCAGCATTTT,CASSLGRPNQPQHF
NA,NA,TRBJ2-7,TRBV6-2/TRBV6-3,TGTGCCAGCAGTTACTCGATGTACCGGGGGGCGGCGTACGAGCAGTACTTC,CASSYSMYRGAAYEQYF
TRBD2,NA,TRBJ2-7,TRBV7-2,TGTGCCAGCAGCTTAGCACCTAGCGGGTACGAGCAGTACTTC,CASSLAPSGYEQYF
TRBD2,NA,TRBJ2-1,TRBV30,TGTGCCTGGAGTAAGGGGGGGACTAGCGATGAGCAGTTCTTC,CAWSKGGTSDEQFF
TRBD1,few,TRBJ1-6,TRBV6-6,TGTGCCAGCGGATCGCAGGGGGCGATTTCACCCCTCCACTTT,CASGSQGAISPLHF
NA,NA,TRBJ2-1,TRBV29-1,TGCAGCGTTGAAGGTCTGGGAGGTGAGCAGTTCTTC,CSVEGLGGEQFF